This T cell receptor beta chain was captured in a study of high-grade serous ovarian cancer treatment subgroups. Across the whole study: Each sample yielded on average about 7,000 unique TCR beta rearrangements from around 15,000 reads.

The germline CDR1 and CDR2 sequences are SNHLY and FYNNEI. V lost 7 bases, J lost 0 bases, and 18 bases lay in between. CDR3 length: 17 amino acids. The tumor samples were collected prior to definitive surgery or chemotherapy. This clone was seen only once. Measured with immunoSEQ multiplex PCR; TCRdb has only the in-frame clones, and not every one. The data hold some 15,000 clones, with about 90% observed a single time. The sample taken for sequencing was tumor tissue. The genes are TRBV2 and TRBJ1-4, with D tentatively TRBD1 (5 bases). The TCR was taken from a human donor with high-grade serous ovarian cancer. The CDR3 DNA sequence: TGTGCCAGCACAGAGCTGACAGCTTTTGCAACTAATGAAAAACTGTTTTTT. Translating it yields CASTELTAFATNEKLFF.